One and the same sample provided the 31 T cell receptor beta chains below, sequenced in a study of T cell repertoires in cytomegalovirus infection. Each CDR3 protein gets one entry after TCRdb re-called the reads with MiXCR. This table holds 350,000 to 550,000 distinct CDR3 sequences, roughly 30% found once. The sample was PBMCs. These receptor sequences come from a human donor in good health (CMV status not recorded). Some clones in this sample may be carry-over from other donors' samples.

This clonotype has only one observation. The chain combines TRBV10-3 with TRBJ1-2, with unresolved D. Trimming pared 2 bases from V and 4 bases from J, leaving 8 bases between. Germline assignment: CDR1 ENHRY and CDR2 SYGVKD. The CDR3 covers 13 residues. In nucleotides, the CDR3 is TGTGCCATCAGTGAGGTGGAAGTCTATGGCTACACCTTC. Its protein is CAISEVEVYGYTF.

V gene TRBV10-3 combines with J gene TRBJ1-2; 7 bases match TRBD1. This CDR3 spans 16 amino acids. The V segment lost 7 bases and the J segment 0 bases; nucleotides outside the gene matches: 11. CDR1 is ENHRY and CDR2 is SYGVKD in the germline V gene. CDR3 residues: CAINGQEKGPNYGYTF. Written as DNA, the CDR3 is TGTGCCATCAACGGACAGGAGAAGGGGCCTAACTATGGCTACACCTTC.

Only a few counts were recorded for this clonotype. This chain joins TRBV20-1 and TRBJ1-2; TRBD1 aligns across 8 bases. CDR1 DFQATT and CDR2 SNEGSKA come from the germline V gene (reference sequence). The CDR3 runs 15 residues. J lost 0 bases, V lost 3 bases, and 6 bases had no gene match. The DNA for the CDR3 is TGCAGTGCTAGGGATAGACAGGGGACTAACTATGGCTACACCTTC. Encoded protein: CSARDRQGTNYGYTF.

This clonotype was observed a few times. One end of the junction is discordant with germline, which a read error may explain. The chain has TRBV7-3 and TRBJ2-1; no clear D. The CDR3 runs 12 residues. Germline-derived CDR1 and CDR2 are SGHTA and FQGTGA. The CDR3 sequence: CASSLAHDEQFF. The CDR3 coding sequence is TGTGCAAGCAGCTTAGCCCATGATGAGCAGTTCTTC.

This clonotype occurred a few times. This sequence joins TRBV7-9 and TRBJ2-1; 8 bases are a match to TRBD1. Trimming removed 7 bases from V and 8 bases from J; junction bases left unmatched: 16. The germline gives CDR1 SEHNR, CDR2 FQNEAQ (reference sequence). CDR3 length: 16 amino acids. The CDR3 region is CASTDPTEDREHEQFF. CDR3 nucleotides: TGTGCCAGCACCGACCCAACCGAGGACAGGGAACATGAGCAGTTCTTC. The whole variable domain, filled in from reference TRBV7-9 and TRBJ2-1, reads DTGVSQNPRHKITKRGQNVTFRCDPISEHNRLYWYRQTLGQGPEFLTYFQNEAQLEKSRLLSDRFSAERPKGSFSTLEIQRTEQGDSAMYLCASTDPTEDREHEQFFGPGTRLTVL.

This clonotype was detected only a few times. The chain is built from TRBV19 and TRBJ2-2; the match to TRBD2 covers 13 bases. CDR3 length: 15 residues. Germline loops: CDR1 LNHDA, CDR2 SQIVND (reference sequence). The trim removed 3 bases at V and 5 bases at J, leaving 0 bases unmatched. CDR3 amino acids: CASSMGLAGTGELFF. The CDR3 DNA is TGTGCCAGTAGTATGGGACTAGCGGGGACCGGGGAGCTGTTTTTT.

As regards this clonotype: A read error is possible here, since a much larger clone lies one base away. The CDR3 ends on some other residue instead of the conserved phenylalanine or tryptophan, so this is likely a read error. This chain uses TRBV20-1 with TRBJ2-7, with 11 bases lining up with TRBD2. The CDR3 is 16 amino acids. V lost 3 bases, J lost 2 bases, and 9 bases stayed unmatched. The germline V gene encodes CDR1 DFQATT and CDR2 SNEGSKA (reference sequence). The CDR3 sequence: CSARGLAGGHPYEQYL. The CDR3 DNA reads TGCAGTGCTAGGGGCCTAGCGGGGGGACATCCCTACGAGCAGTACTTA.

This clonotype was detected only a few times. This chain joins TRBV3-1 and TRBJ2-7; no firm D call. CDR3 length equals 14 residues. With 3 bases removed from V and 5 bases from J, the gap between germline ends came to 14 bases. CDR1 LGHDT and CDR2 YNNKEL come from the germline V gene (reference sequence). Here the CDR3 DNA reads TGTGCCAGCAGCCAGTTTAGGGATGCGAACGAGCAGTACTTC. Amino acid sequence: CASSQFRDANEQYF.

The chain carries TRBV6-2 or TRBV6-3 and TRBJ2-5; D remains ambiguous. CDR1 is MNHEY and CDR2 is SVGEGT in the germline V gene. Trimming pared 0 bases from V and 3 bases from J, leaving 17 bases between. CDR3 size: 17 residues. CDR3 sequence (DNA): TGTGCCAGCAGTTACTCGCCGCGGACGGGTCTTAAAGAGACCCAGTACTTC. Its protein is CASSYSPRTGLKETQYF.

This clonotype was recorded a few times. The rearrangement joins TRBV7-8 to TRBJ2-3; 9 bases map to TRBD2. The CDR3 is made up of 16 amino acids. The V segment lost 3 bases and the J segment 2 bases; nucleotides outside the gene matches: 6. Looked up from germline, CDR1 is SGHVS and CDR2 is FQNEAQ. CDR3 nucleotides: TGTGCCAGCAGCTTGTTCCTAGCGGGACCCACAGATACGCAGTATTTT. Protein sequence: CASSLFLAGPTDTQYF.

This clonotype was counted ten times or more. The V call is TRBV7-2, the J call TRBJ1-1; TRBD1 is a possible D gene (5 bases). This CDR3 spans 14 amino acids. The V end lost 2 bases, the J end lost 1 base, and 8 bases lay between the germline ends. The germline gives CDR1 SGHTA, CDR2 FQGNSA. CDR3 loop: CASSLNRQNTEAFF. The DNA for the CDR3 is TGTGCCAGCAGCTTAAACAGGCAGAACACTGAAGCTTTCTTT. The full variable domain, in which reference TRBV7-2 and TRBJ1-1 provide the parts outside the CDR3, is GAGVSQSPSNKVTEKGKDVELRCDPISGHTALYWYRQSLGQGLEFLIYFQGNSAPDKSGLPSDRFSAERTGGSVSTLTIQRTQQEDSAVYLCASSLNRQNTEAFFGQGTRLTVV.

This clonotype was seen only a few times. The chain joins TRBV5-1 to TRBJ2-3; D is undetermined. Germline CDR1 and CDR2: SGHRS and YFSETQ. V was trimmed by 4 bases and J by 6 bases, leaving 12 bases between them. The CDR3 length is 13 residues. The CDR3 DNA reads TGCGCCAGCAGCAAAGAAGGCATTGATACGCAGTATTTT. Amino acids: CASSKEGIDTQYF.

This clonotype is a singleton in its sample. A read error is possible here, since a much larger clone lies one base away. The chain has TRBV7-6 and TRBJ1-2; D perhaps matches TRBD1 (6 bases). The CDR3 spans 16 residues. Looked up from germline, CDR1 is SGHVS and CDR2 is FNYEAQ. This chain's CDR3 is CASSNSESGEDYGYPF. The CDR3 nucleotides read TGTGCCAGCAGCAACAGCGAATCAGGGGAAGACTATGGCTACCCCTTC.

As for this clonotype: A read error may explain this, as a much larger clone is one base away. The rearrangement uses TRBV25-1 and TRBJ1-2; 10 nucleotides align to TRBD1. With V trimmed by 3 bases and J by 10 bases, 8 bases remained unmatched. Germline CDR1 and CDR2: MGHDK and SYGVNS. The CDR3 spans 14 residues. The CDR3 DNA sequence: TGTGCCAGCAGTGATCGGGACAGGGGCCATGTCTACACCTTC. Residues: CASSDRDRGHVYTF.

DNA of the CDR3: TGTGCCAGCAGTTACCGGCAGGATCCTAGCTGGAACACTGAAGCTTTCTTT. It yields the protein CASSYRQDPSWNTEAFF. The chain combines TRBV6-2 or TRBV6-3 with TRBJ1-1; D remains unclear. CDR3 length: 17 residues. Germline lookup yields CDR1 MNHEY and CDR2 SVGEGT. The V end lost 2 bases, the J end lost 1 base, and 17 bases lay between the germline ends.

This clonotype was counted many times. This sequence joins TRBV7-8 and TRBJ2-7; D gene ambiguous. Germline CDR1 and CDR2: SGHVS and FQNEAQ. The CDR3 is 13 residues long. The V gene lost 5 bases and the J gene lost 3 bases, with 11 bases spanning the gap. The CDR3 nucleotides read TGTGCCAGCAGCCCAATGGCTAACTACGAGCAGTACTTC. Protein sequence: CASSPMANYEQYF.

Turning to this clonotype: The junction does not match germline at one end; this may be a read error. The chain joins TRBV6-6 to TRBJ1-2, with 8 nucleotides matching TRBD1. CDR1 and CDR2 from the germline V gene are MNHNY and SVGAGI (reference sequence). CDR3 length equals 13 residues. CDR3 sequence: CARSYLQGVGYTF. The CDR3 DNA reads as TGTGCCCGCAGTTATTTACAGGGGGTTGGCTACACCTTC.

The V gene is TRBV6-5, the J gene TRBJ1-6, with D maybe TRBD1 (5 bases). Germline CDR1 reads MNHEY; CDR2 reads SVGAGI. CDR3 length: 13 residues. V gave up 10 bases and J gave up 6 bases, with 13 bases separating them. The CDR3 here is CAIKRGINSPLHF. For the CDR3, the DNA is TGTGCCATTAAGCGGGGGATTAATTCACCCCTCCACTTT.

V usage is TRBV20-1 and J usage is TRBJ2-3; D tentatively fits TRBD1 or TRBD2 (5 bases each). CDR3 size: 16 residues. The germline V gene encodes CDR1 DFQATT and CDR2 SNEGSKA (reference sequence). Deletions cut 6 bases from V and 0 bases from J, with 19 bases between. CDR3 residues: CSARPPGRPSTDTQYF. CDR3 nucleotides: TGCAGTGCCCGACCCCCGGGACGGCCTAGCACAGATACGCAGTATTTT.

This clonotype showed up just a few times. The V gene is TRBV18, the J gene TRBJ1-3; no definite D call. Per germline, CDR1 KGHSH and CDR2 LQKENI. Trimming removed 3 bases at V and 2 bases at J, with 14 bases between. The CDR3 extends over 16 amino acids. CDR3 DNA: TGTGCCAGCTCACCGATTCAGACCAACGCTGGAAACACCATATATTTT. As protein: CASSPIQTNAGNTIYF.

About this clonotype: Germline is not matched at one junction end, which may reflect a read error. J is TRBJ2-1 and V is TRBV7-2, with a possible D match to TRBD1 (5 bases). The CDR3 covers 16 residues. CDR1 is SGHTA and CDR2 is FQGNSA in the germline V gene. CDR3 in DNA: TGTGCCAGCAGCAATACCCAGGGTGAATTCACCAATGCGCAGTTCTTC. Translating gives CASSNTQGEFTNAQFF.

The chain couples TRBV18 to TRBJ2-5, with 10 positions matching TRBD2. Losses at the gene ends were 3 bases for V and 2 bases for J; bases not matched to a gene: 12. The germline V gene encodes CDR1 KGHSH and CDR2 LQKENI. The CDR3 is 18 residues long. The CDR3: CASSPLFGASGGQETQYF. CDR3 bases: TGTGCCAGCTCACCGCTATTCGGCGCTAGCGGGGGTCAAGAGACCCAGTACTTC.

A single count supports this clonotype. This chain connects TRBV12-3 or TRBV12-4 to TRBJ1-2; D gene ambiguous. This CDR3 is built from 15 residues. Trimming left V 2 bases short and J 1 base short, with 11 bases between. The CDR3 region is CASSLFRKINYGYTF. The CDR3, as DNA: TGTGCCAGCAGTTTATTCAGAAAGATTAACTATGGCTACACCTTC.

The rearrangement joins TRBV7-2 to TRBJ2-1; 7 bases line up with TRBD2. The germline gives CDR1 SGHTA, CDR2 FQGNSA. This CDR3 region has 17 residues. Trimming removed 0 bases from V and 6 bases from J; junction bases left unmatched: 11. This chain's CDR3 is CASSLAFALADPNEQFF. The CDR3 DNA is TGTGCCAGCAGCTTAGCGTTCGCCCTAGCGGATCCCAATGAGCAGTTCTTC.

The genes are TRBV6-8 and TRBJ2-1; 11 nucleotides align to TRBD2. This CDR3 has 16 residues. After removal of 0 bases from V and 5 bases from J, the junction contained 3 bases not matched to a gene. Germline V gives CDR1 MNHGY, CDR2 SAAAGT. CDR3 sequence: CASSYSATSGDNEQFF. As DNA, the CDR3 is TGTGCCAGCAGTTACTCCGCGACTAGCGGGGACAATGAGCAGTTCTTC.

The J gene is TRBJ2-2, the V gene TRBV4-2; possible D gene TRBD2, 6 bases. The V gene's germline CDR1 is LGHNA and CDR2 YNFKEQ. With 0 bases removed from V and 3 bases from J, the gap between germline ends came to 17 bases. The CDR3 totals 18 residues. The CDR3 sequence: CASSQDPGDSHYTGELFF. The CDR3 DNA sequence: TGTGCCAGCAGCCAAGATCCGGGGGACTCCCATTACACCGGGGAGCTGTTTTTT.

The CDR3 spells CASSQEAGLHFSSYNEQFF. CDR3 DNA: TGCGCCAGCAGCCAAGAAGCTGGACTTCACTTTAGCTCCTACAATGAGCAGTTCTTC. The chain employs TRBV4-3 and TRBJ2-1; D is possibly TRBD2 (5 bases). Germline V gene sequence: CDR1 LGHNA, CDR2 YSLEER. Trimming removed 0 bases from V and 0 bases from J, with 18 bases in between. This CDR3 spans 19 amino acids.

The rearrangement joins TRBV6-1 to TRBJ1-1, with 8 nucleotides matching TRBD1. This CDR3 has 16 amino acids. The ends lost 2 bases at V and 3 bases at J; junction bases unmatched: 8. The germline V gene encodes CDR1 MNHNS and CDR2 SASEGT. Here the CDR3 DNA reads TGTGCCAGCAGTGAAAGGGCAGGGGGCAGTTACACTGAAGCTTTCTTT. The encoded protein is CASSERAGGSYTEAFF.

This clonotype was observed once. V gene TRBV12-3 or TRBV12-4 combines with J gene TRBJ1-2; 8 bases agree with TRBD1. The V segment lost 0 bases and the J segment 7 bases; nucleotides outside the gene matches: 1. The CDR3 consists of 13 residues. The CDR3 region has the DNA TGTGCCAGCAGTTTAGCACAGGGGGGTGGCTACACCTTC. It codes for CASSLAQGGGYTF.

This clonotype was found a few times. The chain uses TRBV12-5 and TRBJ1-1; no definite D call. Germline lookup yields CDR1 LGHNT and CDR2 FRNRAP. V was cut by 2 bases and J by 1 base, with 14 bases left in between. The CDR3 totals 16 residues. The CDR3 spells CASGLSPVGRNTEAFF. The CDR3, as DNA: TGTGCTAGTGGTTTGTCTCCAGTAGGAAGGAACACTGAAGCTTTCTTT. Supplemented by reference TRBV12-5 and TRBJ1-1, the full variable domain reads DARVTQTPRHKVTEMGQEVTMRCQPILGHNTVFWYRQTMMQGLELLAYFRNRAPLDDSGMPKDRFSAEMPDATLATLKIQPSEPRDSAVYFCASGLSPVGRNTEAFFGQGTRLTVV.

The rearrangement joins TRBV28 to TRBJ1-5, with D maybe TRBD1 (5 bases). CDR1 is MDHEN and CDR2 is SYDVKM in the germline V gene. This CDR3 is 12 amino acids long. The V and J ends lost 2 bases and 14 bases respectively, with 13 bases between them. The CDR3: CASSLGNGREHF. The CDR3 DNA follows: TGTGCCAGCAGTTTAGGAAACGGCAGGGAGCATTTT.